This T cell receptor (beta chain) was captured by sequencing in a study of cytomegalovirus exposure and HLA in healthy donors. General observations from the study: Researchers reported in a later analysis that a missense DCLRE1C variant was tied to TCR beta V- and J-gene trimming. Previous analysis showed most TCR beta V segments were productive about 87% or about 30% of the time.

V lost 5 bases, J lost 6 bases, and 16 bases lay in between. Germline-derived CDR1 and CDR2 are SEHNR and FQNEAQ (reference sequence). The length of the CDR3 is 14 residues. The PCR had 60 Vbeta and 13 Jbeta primers. TCRdb's table, derived via immunoSEQ multiplex PCR, lists solely in-frame clones and lacks some. This sample has more than 140,000 clones, with about 75% found just once. With regard to this clone: As yet, its antigen is unknown.

The material sequenced was PBMCs. The sequence was obtained from a male donor in good health and CMV-seronegative. The rearrangement joins TRBV7-9 to TRBJ1-1, with a tentative D call TRBD1 (5 bases). CDR3 DNA: TGTGCCAGCAGCCCAGACGGGGGGTTGCCTGAAGCTTTCTTT. Amino acids: CASSPDGGLPEAFF. Combining the CDR3 with reference TRBV7-9 and TRBJ1-1 gives the whole variable domain DTGVSQNPRHKITKRGQNVTFRCDPISEHNRLYWYRQTLGQGPEFLTYFQNEAQLEKSRLLSDRFSAERPKGSFSTLEIQRTEQGDSAMYLCASSPDGGLPEAFFGQGTRLTVV.